The following is a TCR beta chain sequence with its context. This CDR3 has 16 residues. The V gene's germline CDR1 is MNHNY and CDR2 SVGAGI (reference sequence). The V and J ends lost 2 bases and 1 base, in that order; junction bases with no gene match: 6. This specimen belongs to a study of T cell changes during pregnancy in multiple sclerosis. Assay used: immunoSEQ multiplex PCR; TCRdb lists only in-frame clones, some missing. The data contain 25,000 or so clones, under 95% of them singletons. The material was CD8+ T cells from peripheral blood mononuclear cells, obtained before pregnancy. The chain uses TRBV6-6 and TRBJ2-3, with TRBD1 identical over 7 bases. This receptor was taken from a female donor with multiple sclerosis, enrolled in a pregnancy study. The CDR3 DNA reads as TGTGCCAGCAGTTACGCACAGGGGTTCGGCACAGATACGCAGTATTTT. Translated: CASSYAQGFGTDTQYF.